Listed below are T cell receptor beta chains from one sample, sequenced in a study of blood T cells in healthy people across ages. MiXCR, applied by TCRdb to the 5' RACE reads, yields one record per CDR3 protein. The sample consists of around 650,000 distinct CDR3 sequences, 32% of them appearing once. Sequencing input: blood. These receptors came from a woman over 75 in good health. CDR3s leave out the opening cysteine and the closing phenylalanine or tryptophan. Size is stated for part of the rows, as once, few or many counts, or as a class when the clone is expanded.

size	V	J	CDR3
.	TRBV6-5	TRBJ2-6	ASSYAQSGADVLT
.	TRBV5-1	TRBJ2-7	ASTAGGLYEQY
many	TRBV7-9	TRBJ2-5	ASSLEGGHVETQY
.	TRBV12-3/TRBV12-4	TRBJ1-1	ASSQGFPF
many	TRBV6-1	TRBJ1-5	ASSEEKGRGYNQPQH
.	TRBV6-5	TRBJ1-5	ATRGPPPQPQH
many	TRBV14	TRBJ2-1	ASSQDLQDEQF
.	TRBV20-1	TRBJ2-7	SSIAGNYEQY
many	TRBV7-9	TRBJ2-1	ASSPAGNSYNGQF
many	TRBV5-1	TRBJ2-7	ASSLFWGTYEQY
once	TRBV29-1	TRBJ2-3	SPEGATSTDTQY
few	TRBV11-2	TRBJ1-5	ASSLDPGGRTQH
.	TRBV5-1	TRBJ2-3	ASSSMTSGIPTGDTQY
few	TRBV14	TRBJ1-4	ASSQEVWEKLF
.	TRBV7-2	TRBJ1-6	ASRPGTTNSPLH